This T cell receptor (beta chain) was sequenced in a study of breast tumors, draining lymph nodes, adjacent tissues. About this clonotype: Since the CDR3 does not end with the conserved phenylalanine or tryptophan, this likely comes from a read error.

V shed 1 base and J 4 bases; nucleotides not matched to a gene: 10. From germline, CDR1 is LGHDT and CDR2 YNNKEL (reference sequence). There are 16 residues in the CDR3. TCRdb re-called the multiplex PCR reads with MiXCR, one entry per CDR3 protein. The data show roughly 260,000 distinct CDR3 sequences, more than 30% seen once. Samples came from axillary lymph nodes draining the breast cancer. Sequencing used axillary lymph node tissue. V gene TRBV3-1 combines with J gene TRBJ2-7, with TRBD1 matching over 7 bases. The TCR was taken from a female donor with breast cancer. Some clones in this sample may be carry-over from other donors' samples. CDR3 DNA sequence: TGTGCCAGCAGCCAAGCTCCGCCGGGACAGAGATACGAGCAGTACCTC. Amino acid sequence: CASSQAPPGQRYEQYL.